The 12 T cell receptor beta chains listed next were all sequenced from one sample in a study of blood T cell repertoires in COVID-19. The data were produced by immunoSEQ multiplex PCR, yet TCRdb's version contains in-frame clones alone and is incomplete. The sample contains 250,000 to 400,000 clones, approximately 87% of which appear only once. The sample was peripheral blood. The source of these receptors is a woman aged 25 to 39 with COVID-19, enrolled during active disease.

The J gene is TRBJ2-5, the V gene TRBV9; the match to TRBD1 covers 9 bases. The CDR3 extends over 15 amino acids. CDR1 is SGDLS and CDR2 is YYNGEE in the germline V gene. V was clipped by 2 bases and J by 1 base; unmatched bases: 3. The DNA for the CDR3 is TGTGCCAGCAGCGTCACAGGGGGCGCCCAAGAGACCCAGTACTTC. It yields the protein CASSVTGGAQETQYF. The whole variable domain, remainder taken from reference TRBV9 and TRBJ2-5, is DSGVTQTPKHLITATGQRVTLRCSPRSGDLSVYWYQQSLDQGLQFLIQYYNGEERAKGNILERFSAQQFPDLHSELNLSSLELGDSALYFCASSVTGGAQETQYFGPGTRLLVL.

V gene TRBV30 combines with J gene TRBJ2-4; TRBD1 aligns across 9 bases. CDR3 length: 11 residues. Germline V gene data show CDR1 as GTSNPN and CDR2 as SVGIG (reference sequence). V dropped 2 bases and J dropped 15; count of bases not matched to a gene: 5. CDR3 sequence reads: CAWSTGTGRYF. The CDR3 DNA sequence: TGTGCCTGGAGTACCGGGACAGGGCGGTACTTC.

The chain couples TRBV3-1 (or the pseudogene TRBV3-2) to TRBJ2-3; the D is unclear. This CDR3 is 12 amino acids long. Germline CDR1 is LGHDT and CDR2 is YNNKEL (reference sequence). Trimming removed 1 base at V and 11 bases at J, with 10 bases between. This CDR3 is CASSQGGLGQYF. As DNA, the CDR3 is TGTGCCAGCAGCCAAGGCGGCCTGGGGCAGTATTTT.

The J gene is TRBJ2-7, the V gene TRBV20-1, with 12 bases fitting TRBD2. V trimming: 3 bases; J trimming: 2 bases; junction bases outside the gene matches: 5. Germline loops: CDR1 DFQATT, CDR2 SNEGSKA (reference sequence). The CDR3 covers 15 residues. CDR3 sequence reads: CSASKTSGRTYEQYF. The CDR3 DNA reads TGCAGTGCTAGTAAGACTAGCGGGAGAACCTACGAGCAGTACTTC.

The V call is TRBV19, the J call TRBJ2-2; 11 bases agree with TRBD2. Trimming removed 3 bases from V and 4 bases from J; junction bases left unmatched: 4. CDR3 length equals 16 residues. The germline V gene encodes CDR1 LNHDA and CDR2 SQIVND (reference sequence). This CDR3 is CASSMRLAGFTGELFF. CDR3 nucleotides: TGTGCCAGTAGTATGCGACTAGCGGGATTCACCGGGGAGCTGTTTTTT.

This clone was seen once. The chain uses TRBV5-4 and TRBJ1-2; the D gene is possibly TRBD1 (6 bases). Germline V gives CDR1 SGHNT, CDR2 YYREEE (reference sequence). V shed 4 bases and J shed 3 bases, with 19 bases lying between them. This CDR3 has 16 amino acids. This chain's CDR3 is CASSLLSDSLYYGYTF. CDR3 nucleotides: TGTGCCAGCAGCCTCCTTTCGGACAGCCTTTACTATGGCTACACCTTC.

The genes are TRBV9 and TRBJ1-5; no definite D call. V lost 0 bases, J lost 6 bases, and 10 bases lay in between. From germline, CDR1 is SGDLS and CDR2 YYNGEE. This CDR3 is 14 amino acids long. CDR3 sequence: CASSVGQDSQPQHF. The CDR3 region has the DNA TGTGCCAGCAGCGTAGGCCAGGATAGTCAGCCCCAGCATTTT.

With regard to this clone: The sample contains more than one DNA sequence encoding this CDR3. The chain employs TRBV5-1 and TRBJ1-5, with a tentative D call TRBD1 (6 bases). From germline, CDR1 is SGHRS and CDR2 YFSETQ. The CDR3 spans 13 residues. Trimming removed 0 bases from V and 5 bases from J, with 6 bases in between. DNA of the CDR3: TGCGCCAGCAGCTTGGACAGGGATCAGCCCCAGCATTTT. It translates to CASSLDRDQPQHF.

This chain links TRBV27 with TRBJ1-4, with 9 bases that match TRBD1. CDR1 is MNHEY and CDR2 is SMNVEV in the germline V gene (reference sequence). With V trimmed by 6 bases and J by 8 bases, 7 bases remained unmatched. The CDR3 is 14 residues long. CDR3 region: CASRIQGAREKLFF. Here the CDR3 DNA reads TGTGCCAGCAGGATACAGGGGGCGCGGGAAAAACTGTTTTTT.

The V gene is TRBV4-1, the J gene TRBJ2-7, with TRBD1 as a possible D gene (5 bases). Per the germline V gene, CDR1 is MGHRA and CDR2 is YSYEKL. Trimming removed 4 bases at V and 3 bases at J, with 16 bases between. The CDR3 spans 15 residues. The chain's CDR3 is CASSRNDRDSYEQYF. The CDR3 nucleotides read TGCGCCAGCAGCCGAAACGACAGAGACAGCTACGAGCAGTACTTC.

This clone has only one observation. V is TRBV5-4 and J is TRBJ2-5; D perhaps matches TRBD2 (6 bases). The V gene lost 3 bases and the J gene lost 1 base, with 10 bases spanning the gap. This CDR3 spans 14 amino acids. CDR1 and CDR2 from the germline V gene are SGHNT and YYREEE (reference sequence). The CDR3 is CASSSSGGQETQYF. CDR3 DNA: TGTGCCAGCAGCTCCTCCGGGGGCCAAGAGACCCAGTACTTC. The whole variable domain, remainder taken from reference TRBV5-4 and TRBJ2-5, is ETGVTQSPTHLIKTRGQQVTLRCSSQSGHNTVSWYQQALGQGPQFIFQYYREEENGRGNFPPRFSGLQFPNYSSELNVNALELDDSALYLCASSSSGGQETQYFGPGTRLLVL.

This clone was counted a few times. The chain combines TRBV11-2 with TRBJ2-7; 9 bases match TRBD1. The CDR3 sequence is 13 residues long. With V trimmed by 5 bases and J by 3 bases, 2 bases remained unmatched. In germline, CDR1 is SGHAT, CDR2 FQNNGV. CDR3 sequence (DNA): TGTGCCAGCAGCCCGGACAGGGGCTACGAGCAGTACTTC. Translation gives CASSPDRGYEQYF.